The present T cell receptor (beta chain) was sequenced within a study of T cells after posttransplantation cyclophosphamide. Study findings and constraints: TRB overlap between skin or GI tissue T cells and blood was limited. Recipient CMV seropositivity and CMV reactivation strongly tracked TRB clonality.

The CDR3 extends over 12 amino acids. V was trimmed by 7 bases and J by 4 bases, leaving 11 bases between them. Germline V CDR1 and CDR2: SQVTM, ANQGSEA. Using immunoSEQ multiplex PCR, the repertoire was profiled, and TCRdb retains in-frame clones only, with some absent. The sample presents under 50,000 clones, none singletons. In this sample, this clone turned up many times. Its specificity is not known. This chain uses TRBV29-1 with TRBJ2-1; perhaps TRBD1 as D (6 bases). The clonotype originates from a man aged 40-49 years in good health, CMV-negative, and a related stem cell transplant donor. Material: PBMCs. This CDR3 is CSARDNYNEQFF. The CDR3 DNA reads TGCAGCGCCCGGGACAATTACAATGAGCAGTTCTTC.